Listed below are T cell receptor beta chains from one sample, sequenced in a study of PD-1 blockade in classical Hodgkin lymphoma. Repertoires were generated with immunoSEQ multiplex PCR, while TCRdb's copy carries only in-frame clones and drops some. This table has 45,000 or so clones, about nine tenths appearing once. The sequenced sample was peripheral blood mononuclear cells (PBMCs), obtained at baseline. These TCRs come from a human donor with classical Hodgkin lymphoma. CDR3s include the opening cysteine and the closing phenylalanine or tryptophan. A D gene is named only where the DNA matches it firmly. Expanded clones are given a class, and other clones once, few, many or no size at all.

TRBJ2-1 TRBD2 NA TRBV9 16 TGTGCCAGCAGCGCCCCGACTAGCGGGGGGAGGAATGAGCAGTTCTTC CASSAPTSGGRNEQFF
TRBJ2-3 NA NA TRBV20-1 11 TGCAGTGCTAGAGGCACAGATACGCAGTATTTT CSARGTDTQYF
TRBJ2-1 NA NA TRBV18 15 TGTGCCAGCTCACCACCATTCTCTACGGGCAATGAGCAGTTCTTC CASSPPFSTGNEQFF
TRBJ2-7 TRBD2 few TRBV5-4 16 TGTGCCAGCAGCACCCTGACTAGCGGGAGCTCCTACGAGCAGTACTTC CASSTLTSGSSYEQYF
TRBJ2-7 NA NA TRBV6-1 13 TGTGCCAGCAGTGTCGGGCCTCTCGGGGAGCAGTACTTC CASSVGPLGEQYF
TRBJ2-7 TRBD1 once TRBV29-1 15 TGCAGCGTTGAAACAGGACAGGGAAGGAACTACGAGCAGTACTTC CSVETGQGRNYEQYF
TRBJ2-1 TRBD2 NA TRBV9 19 TGTGCCAGCAGCGTTGAAACCGGGACTAGCGGGGGGGCGCGCAATGAGCAGTTCTTC CASSVETGTSGGARNEQFF
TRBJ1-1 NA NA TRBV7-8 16 TGTGCCAGCAGCTTCCTCGTACCCTCAGGGGCCACTGAAGCTTTCTTT CASSFLVPSGATEAFF
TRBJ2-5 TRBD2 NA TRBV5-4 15 TGTGCCAGCAGTCCTAGCGGGGGGCGCCAAGAGACCCAGTACTTC CASSPSGGRQETQYF
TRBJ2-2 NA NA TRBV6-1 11 TGTGCCAGCGTAATGGCCGGGGAGCTGTTTTTT CASVMAGELFF
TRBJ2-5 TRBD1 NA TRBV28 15 TGTGCCAGCACCCGGACAGGGGGATACCAAGAGACCCAGTACTTC CASTRTGGYQETQYF
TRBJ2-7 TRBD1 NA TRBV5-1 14 TGCGCCAGCAGCTTGGGGCAGGGGGCCGCCCTGCAGTACTTC CASSLGQGAALQYF
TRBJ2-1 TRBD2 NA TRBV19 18 TGTGCCAGTAGTCTCACATTGGGACTAGCGGGGTCCTACAATGAGCAGTTCTTC CASSLTLGLAGSYNEQFF
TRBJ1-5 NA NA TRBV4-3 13 TGCGCCAGCAGCCAAAGCCAGGACCAGCCCCAGCATTTT CASSQSQDQPQHF
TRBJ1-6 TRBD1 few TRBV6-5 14 TGTGCCAGCAGTGATGGACAGGGAAGTTCACCCCTCCACTTT CASSDGQGSSPLHF
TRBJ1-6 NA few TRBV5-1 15 TGCGCCAGCGGAGAACAGGGCCCATATAATTCACCCCTCCACTTT CASGEQGPYNSPLHF
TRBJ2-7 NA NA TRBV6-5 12 TGTGCCAGCTCCCGGACACAATACGAGCAGTACTTC CASSRTQYEQYF
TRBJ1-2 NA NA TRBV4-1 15 TGCGCCAGCAGCCAGCGGGGACGGAGCTTCTATGGCTACACCTTC CASSQRGRSFYGYTF
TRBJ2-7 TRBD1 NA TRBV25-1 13 TGTGCTAGCAGTGTTGACAGGGCCTACGAGCAGTACTTC CASSVDRAYEQYF
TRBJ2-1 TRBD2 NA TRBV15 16 TGTGCCACCAGCAGAGATGGCGGGACTAGCGGGGTTGAGCAGTTCTTC CATSRDGGTSGVEQFF